Listed below are T cell receptor beta chains from one sample, sequenced in a study of T cells after yellow fever vaccination. TCRdb independently ran MiXCR on the 5' RACE reads; one entry per CDR3 protein. The sample has over 250,000 distinct CDR3 sequences, roughly 5.6% seen once. Sequenced material: CD4+ T cells sorted from PBMCs, taken on the day of the yellow fever booster vaccination. The receptors stem from a man younger than 35 who received the YFV17D yellow fever vaccine. Each CDR3 is given with its conserved first and last residue. Fields, in order: CDR3 protein, J gene, V gene.

CDR3: CASRFRQEDTQYF; J: TRBJ2-3; V: TRBV6-5
CDR3: CASSPGQGDADTQYF; J: TRBJ2-3; V: TRBV7-9
CDR3: CASTKGGVKNIQYF; J: TRBJ2-4; V: TRBV12-3/TRBV12-4
CDR3: CASSIDRLYEQYF; J: TRBJ2-7; V: TRBV5-1
CDR3: CSARAGGLNTEAFF; J: TRBJ1-1; V: TRBV20-1
CDR3: CASSPPVGSGNTIYF; J: TRBJ1-3; V: TRBV18
CDR3: CAISESKGQLMGYTF; J: TRBJ1-2; V: TRBV10-3
CDR3: CASSLATATYGYTF; J: TRBJ1-2; V: TRBV12-3/TRBV12-4
CDR3: CASSGGPRNEQFF; J: TRBJ2-1; V: TRBV5-1
CDR3: CASSLEGAREKLFF; J: TRBJ1-4; V: TRBV5-1
CDR3: CASSLGGAGGGQETQYF; J: TRBJ2-5; V: TRBV5-5
CDR3: CASSIGQGGDQPQHF; J: TRBJ1-5; V: TRBV12-3/TRBV12-4
CDR3: CASSYTPAQGGYYGYTF; J: TRBJ1-2; V: TRBV6-5
CDR3: CASSRVGLADWFNIQYF; J: TRBJ2-4; V: TRBV6-2/TRBV6-3
CDR3: CASSSAPHNEQFF; J: TRBJ2-1; V: TRBV11-2
CDR3: CASSLGQGVGYTF; J: TRBJ1-2; V: TRBV4-3
CDR3: CASSLVDSAGPQHF; J: TRBJ1-5; V: TRBV5-6
CDR3: CASSQPPGFVNYGYTF; J: TRBJ1-2; V: TRBV4-3
CDR3: CASSLGVRQPQHF; J: TRBJ1-5; V: TRBV7-2
CDR3: CSASSGGRGNEQFF; J: TRBJ2-1; V: TRBV20-1
CDR3: CASRRMGSPLHF; J: TRBJ1-6; V: TRBV7-2
CDR3: CASSPQGLGGHAEAFF; J: TRBJ1-1; V: TRBV5-1
CDR3: CSARDFGQGDEKLFF; J: TRBJ1-4; V: TRBV20-1
CDR3: CASSFRAETQYF; J: TRBJ2-5; V: TRBV7-2
CDR3: CSGTRGFRYEQYF; J: TRBJ2-7; V: TRBV20-1
CDR3: CASSQDVSGGVSNQPQHF; J: TRBJ1-5; V: TRBV4-3
CDR3: CASRGPGGSTDTQYF; J: TRBJ2-3; V: TRBV12-3/TRBV12-4
CDR3: CASSPHPF; J: TRBJ1-1; V: TRBV7-3
CDR3: CASGFTDRPGELFF; J: TRBJ2-2; V: TRBV12-5
CDR3: CATSDSTRAYNEQFF; J: TRBJ2-1; V: TRBV24-1
CDR3: CASSPSLRASGANVLTF; J: TRBJ2-6; V: TRBV5-1
CDR3: CASSLQQSGNTIYF; J: TRBJ1-3; V: TRBV5-1
CDR3: CASTPSTDTQYF; J: TRBJ2-3; V: TRBV6-2/TRBV6-3
CDR3: CASSYSQGGYGYTF; J: TRBJ1-2; V: TRBV6-5
CDR3: CSAPPGGAKNIQYF; J: TRBJ2-4; V: TRBV20-1
CDR3: CASSQDLGSTDTQYF; J: TRBJ2-3; V: TRBV4-3
CDR3: CASSLGGGSEAFF; J: TRBJ1-1; V: TRBV12-3/TRBV12-4